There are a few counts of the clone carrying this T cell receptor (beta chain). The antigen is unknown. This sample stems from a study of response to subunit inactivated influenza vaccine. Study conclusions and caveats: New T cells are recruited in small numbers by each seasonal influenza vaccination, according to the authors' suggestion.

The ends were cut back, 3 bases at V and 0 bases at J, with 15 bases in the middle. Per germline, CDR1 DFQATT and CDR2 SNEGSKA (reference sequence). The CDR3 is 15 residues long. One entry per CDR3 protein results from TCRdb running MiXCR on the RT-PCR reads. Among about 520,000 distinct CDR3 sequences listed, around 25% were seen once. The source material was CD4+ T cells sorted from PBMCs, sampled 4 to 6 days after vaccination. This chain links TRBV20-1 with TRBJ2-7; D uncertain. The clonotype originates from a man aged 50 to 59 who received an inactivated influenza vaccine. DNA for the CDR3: TGCAGTGCTAGTAATCCAAACAAAATCTCCTACGAGCAGTACTTC. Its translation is CSASNPNKISYEQYF.